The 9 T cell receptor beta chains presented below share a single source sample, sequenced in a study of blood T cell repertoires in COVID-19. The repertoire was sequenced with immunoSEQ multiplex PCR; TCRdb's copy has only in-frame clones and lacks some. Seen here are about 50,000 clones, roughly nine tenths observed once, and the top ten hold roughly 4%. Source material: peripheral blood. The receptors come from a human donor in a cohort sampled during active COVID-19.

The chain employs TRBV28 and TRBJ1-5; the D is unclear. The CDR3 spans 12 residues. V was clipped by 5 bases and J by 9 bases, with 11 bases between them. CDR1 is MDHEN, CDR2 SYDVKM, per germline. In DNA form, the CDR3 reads TGTGCCAGCAGTCTACGCCCCGGGCCCCAGCATTTT. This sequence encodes CASSLRPGPQHF.

This chain's CDR3 is CASSLAGGRDTF. The DNA for the CDR3 is TGTGCCAGCAGCTTAGCGGGGGGGCGCGACACCTTC. This chain links TRBV7-8 with TRBJ1-2; D might be TRBD1 (6 bases). In germline, CDR1 is SGHVS, CDR2 FQNEAQ. Trimming stripped 0 bases from V and 12 bases from J, with 11 bases between. The CDR3 has 12 residues. The variable domain in full, with the rest retrieved from reference TRBV7-8 and TRBJ1-2, is GAGVSQSPRYKVAKRGQDVALRCDPISGHVSLFWYQQALGQGPEFLTYFQNEAQLDKSGLPSDRFFAERPEGSVSTLKIQRTQQEDSAVYLCASSLAGGRDTFGSGTRLTVV.

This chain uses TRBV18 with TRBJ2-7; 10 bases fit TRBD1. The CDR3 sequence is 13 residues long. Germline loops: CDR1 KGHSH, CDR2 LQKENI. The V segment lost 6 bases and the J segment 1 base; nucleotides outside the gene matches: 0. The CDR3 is CASSDRGSYEQYF. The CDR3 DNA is TGTGCCAGCTCGGACAGGGGGTCCTACGAGCAGTACTTC.

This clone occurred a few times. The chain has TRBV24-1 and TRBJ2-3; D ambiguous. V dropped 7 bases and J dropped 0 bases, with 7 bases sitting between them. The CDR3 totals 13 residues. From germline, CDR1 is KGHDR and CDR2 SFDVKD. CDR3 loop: CATSIDSTDTQYF. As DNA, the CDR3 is TGTGCCACCAGCATAGATAGCACAGATACGCAGTATTTT.

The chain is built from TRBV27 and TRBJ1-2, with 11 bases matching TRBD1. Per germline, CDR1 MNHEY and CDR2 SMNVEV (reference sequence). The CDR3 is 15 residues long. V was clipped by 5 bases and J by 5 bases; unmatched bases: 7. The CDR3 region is CASSRGTGGWYGYTF. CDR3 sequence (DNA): TGTGCCAGCAGTAGAGGGACAGGGGGATGGTATGGCTACACCTTC.

This CDR3 reads CAWSKGGRGRDQETQYF. The CDR3 nucleotides read TGTGCCTGGAGTAAGGGCGGCCGAGGGCGGGATCAAGAGACCCAGTACTTC. The chain is built from TRBV30 and TRBJ2-5; D possibly corresponds to TRBD2 (6 bases). The CDR3 runs to 17 residues. Germline lookup yields CDR1 GTSNPN and CDR2 SVGIG (reference sequence). Trimming pared 2 bases from V and 2 bases from J, leaving 21 bases between.

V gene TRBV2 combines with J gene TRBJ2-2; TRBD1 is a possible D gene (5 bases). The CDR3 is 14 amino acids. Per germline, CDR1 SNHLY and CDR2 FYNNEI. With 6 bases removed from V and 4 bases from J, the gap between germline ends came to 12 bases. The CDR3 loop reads CASRGIGATGELFF. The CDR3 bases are TGTGCCAGCAGGGGGATAGGGGCCACCGGGGAGCTGTTTTTT. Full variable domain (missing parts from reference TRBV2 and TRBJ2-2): EPEVTQTPSHQVTQMGQEVILRCVPISNHLYFYWYRQILGQKVEFLVSFYNNEISEKSEIFDDQFSVERPDGSNFTLKIRSTKLEDSAMYFCASRGIGATGELFFGEGSRLTVL.

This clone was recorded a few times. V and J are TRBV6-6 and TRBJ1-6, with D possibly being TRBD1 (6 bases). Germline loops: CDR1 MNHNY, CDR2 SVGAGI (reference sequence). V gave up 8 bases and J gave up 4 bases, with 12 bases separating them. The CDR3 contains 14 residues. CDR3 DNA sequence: TGTGCCAGCCGGGACACGTTATATAATTCACCCCTCCACTTT. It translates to CASRDTLYNSPLHF.

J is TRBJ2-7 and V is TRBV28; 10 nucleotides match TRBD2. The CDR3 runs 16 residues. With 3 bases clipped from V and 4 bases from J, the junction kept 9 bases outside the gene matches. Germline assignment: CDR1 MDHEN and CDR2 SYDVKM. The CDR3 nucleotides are TGTGCCAGCAGTTTTGCCCGGACTAGCGGCCTATACGAGCAGTACTTC. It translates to CASSFARTSGLYEQYF.